This entry lists 24 T cell receptor beta chains sequenced from one sample in a study of T cells in Graves' hyperthyroidism and ophthalmopathy. Amplified TCR beta CDR3 regions derived from RNA transcripts. An initial round of RT-PCR targeting the TCR CDR3 relied on the HTBI primer set. TCRdb fed the multiplex PCR reads into MiXCR, producing one record per CDR3 protein. The sample comprises around 700,000 distinct CDR3 sequences, around 20% of which are singletons, and approximately 15% rests with the top ten. What was sequenced was blood. The receptors were sampled from a woman aged 45-60 years with Graves' hyperthyroidism that later progressed to Graves' ophthalmopathy.

Comment on this clonotype: A much more abundant neighbour one base away suggests this may be a read error. The chain uses TRBV2 and TRBJ1-2; TRBD1 is a possible D gene (6 bases). V lost 5 bases to trimming and J lost 5 bases, with 12 bases between them. The CDR3 length is 13 residues. Germline V CDR1 and CDR2: SNHLY, FYNNEI. CDR3 in amino acids: CASSSKGQYGYTF. CDR3 sequence (DNA): TGTGCCAGCAGTTCGAAGGGACAATATGGCTACACCTTC.

This clonotype was seen ten or more times. The chain couples TRBV3-1 to TRBJ2-2; 11 bases fit TRBD2. With V trimmed by 4 bases and J by 6 bases, 1 base remained unmatched. The CDR3 is made up of 14 amino acids. CDR1 and CDR2 (germline): LGHDT, YNNKEL (reference sequence). CDR3: CASSRSGGAGELFF. CDR3 DNA: TGTGCCAGCAGCCGTAGCGGGGGGGCCGGGGAGCTGTTTTTT.

The table lists this clonotype with a count of one. V is TRBV19 and J is TRBJ1-1; D gene uncertain. Germline CDR1 and CDR2: LNHDA and SQIVND (reference sequence). V was trimmed by 5 bases and J by 4 bases, leaving 14 bases between them. The CDR3 contains 14 residues. CDR3 in amino acids: CASSLWRLSTEAFF. The CDR3 nucleotides read TGTGCCAGTAGTCTTTGGAGGTTGAGCACTGAAGCTTTCTTT.

The V call is TRBV5-1, the J call TRBJ1-4, with D hard to call. V was trimmed by 0 bases and J by 2 bases, leaving 8 bases between them. The CDR3 is made up of 15 amino acids. CDR1 is SGHRS and CDR2 is YFSETQ in the germline V gene. This chain's CDR3 is CASSLEGRTNEKLFF. The CDR3 bases are TGCGCCAGCAGCTTGGAAGGGCGTACTAATGAAAAACTGTTTTTT.

This clonotype was seen at least ten times. The chain has TRBV18 and TRBJ1-1; tentative D call: TRBD1 (5 bases). The V gene's germline CDR1 is KGHSH and CDR2 LQKENI. This CDR3 is built from 16 residues. V lost 2 bases, J lost 4 bases, and 17 bases lay in between. CDR3 protein: CASSPRGLNAGTEAFF. In DNA, the CDR3 is TGTGCCAGCTCACCAAGGGGCCTAAACGCGGGCACTGAAGCTTTCTTT.

J is TRBJ1-1 and V is TRBV19; D may be TRBD1 (5 bases). CDR3 length equals 18 residues. Looked up from germline, CDR1 is LNHDA and CDR2 is SQIVND (reference sequence). V was trimmed by 10 bases and J by 0 bases, leaving 27 bases between them. The chain's CDR3 is CATQFSPWTSRMNTEAFF. The DNA of the CDR3 is TGTGCCACACAGTTCTCCCCATGGACATCCCGCATGAACACTGAAGCTTTCTTT. Drawing the rest from reference TRBV19 and TRBJ1-1, the complete variable domain is DGGITQSPKYLFRKEGQNVTLSCEQNLNHDAMYWYRQDPGQGLRLIYYSQIVNDFQKGDIAEGYSVSREKKESFPLTVTSAQKNPTAFYLCATQFSPWTSRMNTEAFFGQGTRLTVV.

Many counts were recorded for this clonotype. This rearrangement joins TRBV2 to TRBJ2-4, with D perhaps TRBD1 or TRBD2 (5 bases each). The CDR3 consists of 16 residues. CDR1 SNHLY and CDR2 FYNNEI come from the germline V gene. V lost 4 bases to trimming and J lost 0 bases, with 13 bases between them. The CDR3 loop reads CASSVFGDVAKNIQYF. In nucleotides, the CDR3 is TGTGCCAGCAGTGTTTTCGGGGACGTAGCCAAAAACATTCAGTACTTC. Based on the CDR3 plus reference TRBV2 and TRBJ2-4, the full variable domain is EPEVTQTPSHQVTQMGQEVILRCVPISNHLYFYWYRQILGQKVEFLVSFYNNEISEKSEIFDDQFSVERPDGSNFTLKIRSTKLEDSAMYFCASSVFGDVAKNIQYFGAGTRLSVL.

V is TRBV5-1 and J is TRBJ2-1; TRBD2 might be the D (5 bases). The CDR3 is 13 residues long. Per the germline V gene, CDR1 is SGHRS and CDR2 is YFSETQ. Trimming stripped 4 bases from V and 8 bases from J, with 13 bases between. In DNA form, the CDR3 reads TGCGCCAGCAGCGTAACTAGGAACGATGAGCAGTTCTTC. Protein: CASSVTRNDEQFF.

To note about this clonotype: A much larger clone sits a single nucleotide away, making a read error possible. The rearrangement uses TRBV9 and TRBJ2-7; 7 bases map to TRBD1. Germline loops: CDR1 SGDLS, CDR2 YYNGEE. Trimming at V came to 2 bases and at J to 2 bases, leaving 4 bases not matched to a gene. The CDR3 sequence is 14 residues long. The CDR3 sequence: CASSVRQGAYEQYF. DNA for the CDR3: TGTGCCAGCAGCGTCAGACAGGGTGCCTACGAGCAGTACTTC. The full variable domain, in which reference TRBV9 and TRBJ2-7 provide the parts outside the CDR3, is DSGVTQTPKHLITATGQRVTLRCSPRSGDLSVYWYQQSLDQGLQFLIQYYNGEERAKGNILERFSAQQFPDLHSELNLSSLELGDSALYFCASSVRQGAYEQYFGPGTRLTVT.

The table lists this clonotype with many counts. The chain is built from TRBV30 and TRBJ2-5; D unclear. This CDR3 comprises 12 residues. V was cut by 0 bases and J by 6 bases, with 8 bases left in between. Germline V gives CDR1 GTSNPN, CDR2 SVGIG (reference sequence). The CDR3 bases are TGTGCCTGGAGTGTACGGATCCAGACCCAGTACTTC. It codes for CAWSVRIQTQYF. The variable domain in full, completed from reference TRBV30 and TRBJ2-5, reads SQTIHQWPATLVQPVGSPLSLECTVEGTSNPNLYWYRQAAGRGLQLLFYSVGIGQISSEVPQNLSASRPQDRQFILSSKKLLLSDSGFYLCAWSVRIQTQYFGPGTRLLVL.

The CDR3 sequence is CASSPRQGEYEQYF. The DNA for the CDR3 is TGTGCCAGCAGTCCCCGACAGGGGGAGTACGAGCAGTACTTC. The chain uses TRBV27 and TRBJ2-7, with TRBD1 matching 9 bases. V lost 5 bases, J lost 4 bases, and 6 bases stayed unmatched. Germline CDR1 and CDR2: MNHEY and SMNVEV (reference sequence). The CDR3 runs to 14 residues.

There are many counts of this clonotype. The V call is TRBV2, the J call TRBJ1-2; TRBD1 matches at 8 bases. Germline values: CDR1 SNHLY, CDR2 FYNNEI. The CDR3 is 14 amino acids. V gave up 6 bases and J gave up 4 bases; unmatched junction bases: 7. The CDR3 protein is CASRGDRGGYGYTF. The CDR3 bases are TGTGCCAGCAGGGGTGACAGGGGAGGCTATGGCTACACCTTC.

The V and J genes are TRBV6-1 and TRBJ1-3, with D maybe TRBD1 (6 bases). This CDR3 region has 19 residues. With 6 bases removed from V and 0 bases from J, the gap between germline ends came to 24 bases. In germline, CDR1 is MNHNS, CDR2 SASEGT. As DNA, the CDR3 is TGTGCCAGCAGCGCTCCCACCCAGGGACAATCACGCTCTGGAAACACCATATATTTT. It yields the protein CASSAPTQGQSRSGNTIYF.

The rearrangement joins TRBV27 to TRBJ1-1; D is possibly TRBD1 (5 bases). This CDR3 spans 15 amino acids. V was trimmed by 4 bases and J by 3 bases, leaving 15 bases between them. Germline V lookup: CDR1 MNHEY, CDR2 SMNVEV (reference sequence). DNA of the CDR3: TGTGCCAGCAGTTCCCCATTCCGGGACGACACTGAAGCTTTCTTT. It yields the protein CASSSPFRDDTEAFF.

A few counts support this clonotype. The rearrangement uses TRBV5-1 and TRBJ1-2; D is undetermined. Germline-derived CDR1 and CDR2 are SGHRS and YFSETQ. Trimming took 7 bases from V and 8 from J, leaving 15 bases between them. This CDR3 is 12 amino acids long. CDR3: CASRFWGDGYTF. DNA for the CDR3: TGCGCCAGCCGATTTTGGGGTGACGGCTACACCTTC.

The chain combines TRBV20-1 with TRBJ2-2; 12 bases agree with TRBD2. The CDR3 consists of 16 residues. Germline CDR1 reads DFQATT; CDR2 reads SNEGSKA (reference sequence). V was pared by 3 bases and J by 1 base, with 3 bases of the junction left unmatched. The CDR3 is CSASRLAGVNTGELFF. CDR3 DNA: TGCAGTGCTAGTCGACTAGCGGGGGTGAACACCGGGGAGCTGTTTTTT.

This clonotype occurred many times. The chain carries TRBV24-1 and TRBJ2-1; the match to TRBD2 covers 10 bases. The CDR3 totals 15 residues. Trimming removed 3 bases from V and 7 bases from J; junction bases left unmatched: 5. Germline CDR1 and CDR2: KGHDR and SFDVKD. As DNA, the CDR3 is TGTGCCACCAGTGATCGGCTAGCGGGGGATAATGAGCAGTTCTTC. Amino acid sequence: CATSDRLAGDNEQFF.

A word on this clonotype: This may arise from a read error, as a much more abundant clone is one base away. Because the CDR3 is missing its conserved closing phenylalanine or tryptophan, this is likely a read error. The rearrangement links TRBV12-3 or TRBV12-4 to TRBJ1-3; D not resolved. The V gene lost 6 bases and the J gene lost 4 bases, with 10 bases spanning the gap. The CDR3 has 13 residues. In nucleotides, the CDR3 is TGTGCCAGCAGAACGGGCATCGGAAACACCATATATTTA. This gives the protein CASRTGIGNTIYL.

This clonotype was picked up many times. This rearrangement joins TRBV30 to TRBJ2-5; TRBD1 agrees at 8 bases. The CDR3 length is 15 residues. Looked up from germline, CDR1 is GTSNPN and CDR2 is SVGIG (reference sequence). Germline trimming cut 2 bases from V and 5 bases from J; bases unmatched to any gene: 10. CDR3 bases: TGTGCCTGGAGTAGCAGGGGGCGGAATTGGGAGACCCAGTACTTC. Encoded protein: CAWSSRGRNWETQYF.

This clonotype has at least ten counts. The rearrangement uses TRBV3-1 and TRBJ2-5, with TRBD2 as a possible D gene (6 bases). Germline CDR1 LGHDT, CDR2 YNNKEL (reference sequence). This CDR3 region has 15 residues. The ends were cut back, 4 bases at V and 4 bases at J, with 16 bases in the middle. The CDR3 nucleotides are TGTGCCAGCAGCCCAGGACGGGACTCCCGAGAGACCCAGTACTTC. Its translation is CASSPGRDSRETQYF.

This clonotype was seen a few times. The chain carries TRBV6-1 and TRBJ2-3, with D maybe TRBD2 (6 bases). This CDR3 region has 16 residues. V gave up 5 bases and J gave up 2 bases, with 17 bases separating them. Germline V gives CDR1 MNHNS, CDR2 SASEGT. The CDR3: CASSPTGGTYTDTQYF. The CDR3 bases are TGTGCCAGCAGTCCCACCGGGGGAACCTACACAGATACGCAGTATTTT.

With respect to this clonotype: A much larger clone lies a single base off, so this may be a read error. The rearrangement uses TRBV3-1 and TRBJ1-6; 7 bases line up with TRBD1. V lost 7 bases, J lost 7 bases, and 10 bases stayed unmatched. Germline CDR1 LGHDT, CDR2 YNNKEL (reference sequence). The CDR3 sequence is 15 residues long. CDR3 DNA: TGTGCCAGCAAGAGAGAGGGGGCGAGGAATTCACCCCTCCACTTT. Its protein is CASKREGARNSPLHF.

This rearrangement joins TRBV6-2 or TRBV6-3 to TRBJ2-2; D is unresolved. V was cut by 0 bases and J by 6 bases, with 11 bases left in between. CDR1 and CDR2 from the germline V gene are MNHEY and SVGEGT. CDR3 length equals 15 residues. DNA of the CDR3: TGTGCCAGCAGTTACTCGTCTTGGGGTCCCGGGGAGCTGTTTTTT. It is translated as CASSYSSWGPGELFF.

This clonotype occurred a few times. A much bigger clone sits one base away, suggesting this may be a read error. This chain links TRBV3-1 with TRBJ1-5; 8 bases agree with TRBD1. The end of the DNA fits TRBJ2-3 better, so the J call may be wrong. The CDR3 is 14 residues long. Germline V gene lookup returns CDR1 LGHDT and CDR2 YNNKEL (reference sequence). The CDR3 spells CASRDRASNQPQYF. Written as DNA, the CDR3 is TGTGCCAGCAGGGACAGGGCTTCAAATCAGCCCCAGTATTTT.